The entry below describes one TCR beta chain. What it binds is unknown. The ends lost 0 bases at V and 8 bases at J; junction bases unmatched: 10. Germline V gene data show CDR1 as MNHEY and CDR2 as SVGAGI. The CDR3 extends over 16 amino acids. This record belongs to a study of radiation and T cells in renal cell carcinoma. General study results and limits: From baseline, blood top tumor clonotypes peaked at 2 weeks post-radiation.

The protocol was immunoSEQ multiplex PCR, while the TCRdb copy is restricted to in-frame clones and leaves out a portion. This table has 150,000 or so clones, about 88% appearing once. The time point denotes: baseline pretreatment blood. The treatment denotes: 15 Gy SBRT to primary tumor, nephrectomy 4 weeks later. The receptor was isolated from a woman in her sixties or seventies with renal cell carcinoma. V is TRBV6-5 and J is TRBJ1-2; 9 positions agree with TRBD1. This sample comprised blood, obtained from a patient whose treatment included radiotherapy and nephrectomy. The CDR3 is CASSYSRTGGKRGYTF. DNA of the CDR3: TGTGCCAGCAGTTACTCAAGAACAGGGGGCAAACGGGGCTACACCTTC.